This T cell receptor beta chain was documented in a study of technical replicates of blood from several donors. Data came from immunoSEQ multiplex PCR; TCRdb stores just in-frame clones and leaves some out. The sample carries 75,000 to 100,000 clones, approximately 95% recorded once. With 1 base clipped from V and 4 bases from J, the junction kept 5 bases outside the gene matches. Per germline, CDR1 MNHNS and CDR2 SASEGT. CDR3 length equals 15 residues. This receptor was identified in a human donor in good health. The chain uses TRBV6-1 and TRBJ2-3; 7 positions agree with TRBD2. The sequencing input was T cells isolated from PBMCs. The CDR3 nucleotides are TGTGCCAGCAGTGAAGGGGAGGGCCCCGCAGATACGCAGTATTTT. It translates to CASSEGEGPADTQYF.